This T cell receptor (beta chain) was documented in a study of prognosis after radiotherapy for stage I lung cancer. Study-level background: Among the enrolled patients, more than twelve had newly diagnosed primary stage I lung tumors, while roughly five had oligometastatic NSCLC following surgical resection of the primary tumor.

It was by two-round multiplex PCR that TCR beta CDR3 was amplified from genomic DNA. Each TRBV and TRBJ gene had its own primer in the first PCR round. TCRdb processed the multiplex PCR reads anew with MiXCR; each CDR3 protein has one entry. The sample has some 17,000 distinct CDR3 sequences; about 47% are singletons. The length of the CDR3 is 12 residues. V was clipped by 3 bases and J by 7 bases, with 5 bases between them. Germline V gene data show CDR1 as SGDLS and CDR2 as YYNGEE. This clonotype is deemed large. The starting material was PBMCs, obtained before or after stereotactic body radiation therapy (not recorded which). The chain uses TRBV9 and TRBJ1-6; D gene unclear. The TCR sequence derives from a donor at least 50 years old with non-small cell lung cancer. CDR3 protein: CASSGANSPLHF. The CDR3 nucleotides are TGTGCCAGCAGCGGGGCCAATTCACCCCTCCACTTT.